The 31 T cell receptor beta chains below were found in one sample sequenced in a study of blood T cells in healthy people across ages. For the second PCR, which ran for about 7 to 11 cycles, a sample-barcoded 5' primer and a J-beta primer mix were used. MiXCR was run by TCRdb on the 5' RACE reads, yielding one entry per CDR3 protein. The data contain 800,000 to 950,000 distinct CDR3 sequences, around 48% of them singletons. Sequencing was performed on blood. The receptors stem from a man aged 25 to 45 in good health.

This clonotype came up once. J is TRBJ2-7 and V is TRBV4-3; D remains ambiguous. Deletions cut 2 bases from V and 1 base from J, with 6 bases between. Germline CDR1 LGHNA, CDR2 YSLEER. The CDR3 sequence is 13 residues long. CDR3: CASSQLVSYEQYF. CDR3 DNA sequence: TGCGCCAGCAGCCAACTGGTATCCTACGAGCAGTACTTC.

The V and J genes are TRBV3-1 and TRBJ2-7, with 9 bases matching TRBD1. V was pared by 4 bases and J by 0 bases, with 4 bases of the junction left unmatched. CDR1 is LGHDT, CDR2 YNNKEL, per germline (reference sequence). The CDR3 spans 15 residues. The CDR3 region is CASSRTGVLSYEQYF. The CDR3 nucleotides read TGTGCCAGCAGCCGGACAGGGGTCCTCTCCTACGAGCAGTACTTC.

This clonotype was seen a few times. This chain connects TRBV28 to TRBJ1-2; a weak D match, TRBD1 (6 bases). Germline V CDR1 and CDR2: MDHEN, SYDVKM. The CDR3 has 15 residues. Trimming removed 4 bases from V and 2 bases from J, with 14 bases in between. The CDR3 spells CASSSSGVGNYGYTF. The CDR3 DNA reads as TGTGCCAGCAGTTCATCAGGGGTTGGAAACTATGGCTACACCTTC.

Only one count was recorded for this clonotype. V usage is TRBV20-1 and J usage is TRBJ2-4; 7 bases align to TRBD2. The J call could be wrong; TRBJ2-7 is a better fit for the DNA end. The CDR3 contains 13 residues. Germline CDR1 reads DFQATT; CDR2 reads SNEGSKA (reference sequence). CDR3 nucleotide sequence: TGCAGTGGGGAGCGGGATAGGGGCTACGAGCAGTACTTC. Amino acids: CSGERDRGYEQYF.

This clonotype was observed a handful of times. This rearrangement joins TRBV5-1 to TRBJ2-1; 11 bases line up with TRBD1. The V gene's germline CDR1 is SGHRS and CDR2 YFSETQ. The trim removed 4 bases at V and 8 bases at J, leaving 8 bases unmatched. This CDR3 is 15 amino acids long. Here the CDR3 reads CASSPGTGGIDEQFF. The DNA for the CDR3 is TGCGCCAGCAGCCCGGGGACAGGGGGTATCGATGAGCAGTTCTTC.

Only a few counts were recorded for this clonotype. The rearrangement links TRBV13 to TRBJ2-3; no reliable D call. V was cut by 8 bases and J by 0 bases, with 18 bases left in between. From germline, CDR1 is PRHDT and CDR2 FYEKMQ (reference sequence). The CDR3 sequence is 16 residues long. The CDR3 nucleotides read TGTGCCAGCGTTGGTTTGGGAACCGATAGCACAGATACGCAGTATTTT. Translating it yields CASVGLGTDSTDTQYF.

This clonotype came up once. CDR3 residues: CASRDGTGGVGELFF. As DNA, the CDR3 is TGTGCCAGCAGGGACGGGACAGGGGGGGTCGGGGAGCTGTTTTTT. The chain joins TRBV2 to TRBJ2-2, with 11 bases matching TRBD1. With V trimmed by 6 bases and J by 7 bases, 7 bases remained unmatched. The CDR3 runs to 15 residues. Per the germline V gene, CDR1 is SNHLY and CDR2 is FYNNEI.

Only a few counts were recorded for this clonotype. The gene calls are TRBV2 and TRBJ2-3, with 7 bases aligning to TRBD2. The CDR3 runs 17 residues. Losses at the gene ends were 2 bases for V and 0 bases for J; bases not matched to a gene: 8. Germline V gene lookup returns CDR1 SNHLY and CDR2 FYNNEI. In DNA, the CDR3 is TGTGCCAGCAGTGAATTTACCAGCGGGGAGAGCACAGATACGCAGTATTTT. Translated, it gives CASSEFTSGESTDTQYF. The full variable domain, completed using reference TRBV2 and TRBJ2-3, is EPEVTQTPSHQVTQMGQEVILRCVPISNHLYFYWYRQILGQKVEFLVSFYNNEISEKSEIFDDQFSVERPDGSNFTLKIRSTKLEDSAMYFCASSEFTSGESTDTQYFGPGTRLTVL.

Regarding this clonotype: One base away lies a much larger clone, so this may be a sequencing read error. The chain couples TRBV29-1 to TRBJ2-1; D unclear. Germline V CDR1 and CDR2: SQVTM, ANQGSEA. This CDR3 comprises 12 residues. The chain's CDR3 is CSVEVGYNGQFF. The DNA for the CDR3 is TGCAGCGTTGAGGTAGGGTACAATGGGCAGTTCTTC.

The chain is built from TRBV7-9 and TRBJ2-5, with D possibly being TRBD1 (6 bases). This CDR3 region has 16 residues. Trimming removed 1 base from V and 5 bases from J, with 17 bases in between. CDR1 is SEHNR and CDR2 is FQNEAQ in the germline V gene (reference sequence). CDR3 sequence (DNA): TGTGCCAGCAGCTTAGGCCCACAGGGTTGGATTGAGACCCAGTACTTC. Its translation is CASSLGPQGWIETQYF.

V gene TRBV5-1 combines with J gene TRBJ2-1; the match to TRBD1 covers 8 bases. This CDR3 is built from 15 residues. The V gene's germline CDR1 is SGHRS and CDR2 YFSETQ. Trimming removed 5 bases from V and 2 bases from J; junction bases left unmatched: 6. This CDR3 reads CASSEQGVTYNEQFF. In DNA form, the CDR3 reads TGCGCCAGCAGTGAACAGGGGGTCACCTACAATGAGCAGTTCTTC. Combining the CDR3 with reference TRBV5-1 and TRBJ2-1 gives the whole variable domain KAGVTQTPRYLIKTRGQQVTLSCSPISGHRSVSWYQQTPGQGLQFLFEYFSETQRNKGNFPGRFSGRQFSNSRSEMNVSTLELGDSALYLCASSEQGVTYNEQFFGPGTRLTVL.

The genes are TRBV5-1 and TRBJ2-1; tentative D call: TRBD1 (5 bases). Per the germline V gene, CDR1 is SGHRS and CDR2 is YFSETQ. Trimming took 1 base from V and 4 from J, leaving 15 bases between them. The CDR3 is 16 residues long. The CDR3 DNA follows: TGCGCCAGCAGCTTGATCCATGCTGACAGTTACAATGAGCAGTTCTTC. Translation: CASSLIHADSYNEQFF. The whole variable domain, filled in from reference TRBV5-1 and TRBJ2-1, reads KAGVTQTPRYLIKTRGQQVTLSCSPISGHRSVSWYQQTPGQGLQFLFEYFSETQRNKGNFPGRFSGRQFSNSRSEMNVSTLELGDSALYLCASSLIHADSYNEQFFGPGTRLTVL.

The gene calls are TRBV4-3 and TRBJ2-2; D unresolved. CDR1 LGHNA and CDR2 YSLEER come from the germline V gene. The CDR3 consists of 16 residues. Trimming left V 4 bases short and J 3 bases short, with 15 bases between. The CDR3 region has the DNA TGCGCCAGCAGCCTACTCACGGGTGGGGACACCGGGGAGCTGTTTTTT. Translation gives CASSLLTGGDTGELFF.

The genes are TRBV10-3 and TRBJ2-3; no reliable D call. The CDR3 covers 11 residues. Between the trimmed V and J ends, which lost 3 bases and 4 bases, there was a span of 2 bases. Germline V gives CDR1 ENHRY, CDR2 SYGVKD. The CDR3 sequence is CAISDPDTQYF. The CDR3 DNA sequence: TGTGCCATCAGTGATCCAGATACGCAGTATTTT.

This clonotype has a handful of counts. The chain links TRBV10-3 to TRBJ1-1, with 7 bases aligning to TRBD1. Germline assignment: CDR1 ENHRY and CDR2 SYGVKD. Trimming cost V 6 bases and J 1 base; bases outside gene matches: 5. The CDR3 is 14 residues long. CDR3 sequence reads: CAIRGTVSNTEAFF. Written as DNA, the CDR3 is TGTGCCATCAGGGGGACAGTTTCGAACACTGAAGCTTTCTTT.

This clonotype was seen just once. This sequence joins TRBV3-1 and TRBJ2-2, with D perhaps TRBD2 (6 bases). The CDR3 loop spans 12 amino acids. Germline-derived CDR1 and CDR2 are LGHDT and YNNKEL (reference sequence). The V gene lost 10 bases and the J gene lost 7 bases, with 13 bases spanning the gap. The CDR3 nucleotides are TGTGCCACCAAACGTAGCGGCGGGGAGCTGTTTTTT. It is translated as CATKRSGGELFF.

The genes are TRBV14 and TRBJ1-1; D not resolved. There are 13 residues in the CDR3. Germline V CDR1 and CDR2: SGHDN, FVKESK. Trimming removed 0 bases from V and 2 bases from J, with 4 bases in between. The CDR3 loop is CASSQEQNTEAFF. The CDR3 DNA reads TGTGCCAGCAGCCAAGAACAAAACACTGAAGCTTTCTTT.

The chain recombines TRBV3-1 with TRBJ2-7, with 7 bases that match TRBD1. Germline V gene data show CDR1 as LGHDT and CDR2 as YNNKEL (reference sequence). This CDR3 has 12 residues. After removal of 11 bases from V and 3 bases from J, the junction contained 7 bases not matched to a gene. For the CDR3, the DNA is TGTGCCGTACAGGGGATGAACTACGAGCAGTACTTC. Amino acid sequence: CAVQGMNYEQYF.

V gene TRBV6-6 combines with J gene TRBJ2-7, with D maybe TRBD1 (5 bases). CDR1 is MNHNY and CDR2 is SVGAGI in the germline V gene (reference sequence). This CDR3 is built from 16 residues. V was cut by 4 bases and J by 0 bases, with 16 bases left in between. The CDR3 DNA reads TGTGCCAGCAGTTCTCAGGGAAGCTACCTCTCCTACGAGCAGTACTTC. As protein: CASSSQGSYLSYEQYF.

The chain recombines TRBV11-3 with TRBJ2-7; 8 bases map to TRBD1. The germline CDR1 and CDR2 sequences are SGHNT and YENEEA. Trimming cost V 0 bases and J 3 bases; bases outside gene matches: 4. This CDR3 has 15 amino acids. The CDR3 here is CASSLDRTGSYEQYF. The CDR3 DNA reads TGTGCCAGCAGCTTAGATCGGACAGGGAGCTACGAGCAGTACTTC. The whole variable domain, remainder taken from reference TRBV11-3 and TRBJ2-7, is EAGVVQSPRYKIIEKKQPVAFWCNPISGHNTLYWYLQNLGQGPELLIRYENEEAVDDSQLPKDRFSAERLKGVDSTLKIQPAELGDSAVYLCASSLDRTGSYEQYFGPGTRLTVT.

CDR3 nucleotide sequence: TGTGCCAGCAGCGTAGGGGGGTCGGAACCCCTCCACTTT. This encodes CASSVGGSEPLHF. V gene TRBV7-2 combines with J gene TRBJ1-6, with D tentatively TRBD1 (6 bases). CDR1 and CDR2 (germline): SGHTA, FQGNSA. Trimming stripped 5 bases from V and 12 bases from J, with 14 bases between. There are 13 residues in the CDR3.

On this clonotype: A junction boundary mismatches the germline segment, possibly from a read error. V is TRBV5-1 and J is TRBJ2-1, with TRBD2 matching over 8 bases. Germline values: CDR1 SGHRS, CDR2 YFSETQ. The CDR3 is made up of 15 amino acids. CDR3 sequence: CTSSSGGFSYNEQFF. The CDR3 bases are TGCACCAGCAGCTCGGGGGGGTTCTCCTACAATGAGCAGTTCTTC.

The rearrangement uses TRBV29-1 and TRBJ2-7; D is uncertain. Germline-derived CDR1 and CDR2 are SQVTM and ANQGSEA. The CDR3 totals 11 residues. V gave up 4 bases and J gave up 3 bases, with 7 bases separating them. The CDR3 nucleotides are TGCAGCGTTGCGGAGAACTACGAGCAGTACTTC. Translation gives CSVAENYEQYF.

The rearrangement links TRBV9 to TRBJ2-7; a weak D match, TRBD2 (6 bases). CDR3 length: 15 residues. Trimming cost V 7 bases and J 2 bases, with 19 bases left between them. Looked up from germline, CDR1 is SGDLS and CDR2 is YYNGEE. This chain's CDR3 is CASGGGGGYPYEQYF. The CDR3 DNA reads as TGTGCCAGCGGAGGTGGTGGGGGGTATCCCTACGAGCAGTACTTC.

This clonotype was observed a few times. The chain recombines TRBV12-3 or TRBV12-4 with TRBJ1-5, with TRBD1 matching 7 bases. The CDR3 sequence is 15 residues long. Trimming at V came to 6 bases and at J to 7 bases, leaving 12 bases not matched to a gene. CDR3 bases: TGTGCCAGCAGCCCTCGGGCAGGGGGGTACCAGCCCCAGCATTTT. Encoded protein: CASSPRAGGYQPQHF.

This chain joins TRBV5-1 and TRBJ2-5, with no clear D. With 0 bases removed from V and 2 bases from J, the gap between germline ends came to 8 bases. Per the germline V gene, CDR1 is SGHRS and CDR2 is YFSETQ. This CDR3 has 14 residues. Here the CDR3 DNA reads TGCGCCAGCAGCTTGGAAAGTACTCAAGAGACCCAGTACTTC. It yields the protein CASSLESTQETQYF.

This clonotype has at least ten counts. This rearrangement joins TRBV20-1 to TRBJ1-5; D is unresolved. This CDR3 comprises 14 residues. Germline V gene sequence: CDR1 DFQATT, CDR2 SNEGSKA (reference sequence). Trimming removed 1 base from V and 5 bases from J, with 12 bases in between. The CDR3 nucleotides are TGCAGTGCTAGAGGGGCGAGGCAGGATCAGCCCCAGCATTTT. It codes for CSARGARQDQPQHF.

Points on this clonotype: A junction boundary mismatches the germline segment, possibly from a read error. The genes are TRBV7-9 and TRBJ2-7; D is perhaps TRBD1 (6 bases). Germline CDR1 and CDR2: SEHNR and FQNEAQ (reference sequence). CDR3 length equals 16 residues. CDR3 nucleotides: TGTGCCAACAGCTTAGTGCCGGTCGGACAGTTCTACGAGCAGTACTTC. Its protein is CANSLVPVGQFYEQYF.

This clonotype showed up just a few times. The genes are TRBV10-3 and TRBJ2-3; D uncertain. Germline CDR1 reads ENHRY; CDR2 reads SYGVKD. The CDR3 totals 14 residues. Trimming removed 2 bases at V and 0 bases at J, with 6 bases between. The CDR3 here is CAISEVGSTDTQYF. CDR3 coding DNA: TGTGCCATCAGTGAGGTGGGAAGCACAGATACGCAGTATTTT.

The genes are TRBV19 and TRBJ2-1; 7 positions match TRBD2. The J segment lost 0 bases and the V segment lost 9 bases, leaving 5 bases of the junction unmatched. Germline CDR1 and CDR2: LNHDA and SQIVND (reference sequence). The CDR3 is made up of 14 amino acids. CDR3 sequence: CASFGRTSYNEQFF. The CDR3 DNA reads TGTGCCAGCTTCGGGAGGACCTCCTACAATGAGCAGTTCTTC. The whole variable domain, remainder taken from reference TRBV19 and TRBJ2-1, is DGGITQSPKYLFRKEGQNVTLSCEQNLNHDAMYWYRQDPGQGLRLIYYSQIVNDFQKGDIAEGYSVSREKKESFPLTVTSAQKNPTAFYLCASFGRTSYNEQFFGPGTRLTVL.

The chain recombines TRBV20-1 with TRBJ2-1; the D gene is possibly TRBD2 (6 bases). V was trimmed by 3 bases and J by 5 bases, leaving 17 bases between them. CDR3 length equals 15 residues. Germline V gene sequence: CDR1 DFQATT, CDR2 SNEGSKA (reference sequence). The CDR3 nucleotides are TGCAGTGCTAGGGCGCCTGGACTACCTAACAATGAGCAGTTCTTC. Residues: CSARAPGLPNNEQFF.